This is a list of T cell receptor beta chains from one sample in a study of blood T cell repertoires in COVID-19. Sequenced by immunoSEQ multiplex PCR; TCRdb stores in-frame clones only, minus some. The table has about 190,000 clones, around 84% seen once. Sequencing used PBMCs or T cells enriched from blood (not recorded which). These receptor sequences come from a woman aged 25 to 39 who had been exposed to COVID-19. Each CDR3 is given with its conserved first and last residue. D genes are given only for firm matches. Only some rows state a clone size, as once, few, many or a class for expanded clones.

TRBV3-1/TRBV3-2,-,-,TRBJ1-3,CASSERGAHGNTIYF,TGTGCCAGCAGCGAAAGGGGCGCTCATGGAAACACCATATATTTT
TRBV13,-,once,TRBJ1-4,CASSSRGGVNEKLFF,TGTGCCAGCAGCTCCAGGGGTGGAGTTAATGAAAAACTGTTTTTT
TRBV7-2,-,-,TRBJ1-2,CASSLAWTDRDGYTF,TGTGCCAGCAGCTTAGCCTGGACAGACCGGGATGGCTACACCTTC
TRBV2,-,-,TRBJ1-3,CASRAGVSGNTIYF,TGTGCCAGCAGGGCGGGGGTTTCTGGAAACACCATATATTTT
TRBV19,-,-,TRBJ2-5,CASSSGRGLGETQYF,TGTGCCAGTAGTAGTGGCAGGGGTTTGGGGGAGACCCAGTACTTC
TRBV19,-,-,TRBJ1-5,CASSIFGLGLANQPQHF,TGTGCCAGTAGCATCTTCGGGCTGGGACTCGCCAATCAGCCCCAGCATTTT
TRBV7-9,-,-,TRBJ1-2,CASSLSQSLNYGYTF,TGTGCCAGCAGCTTATCCCAGTCTCTTAACTATGGCTACACCTTC
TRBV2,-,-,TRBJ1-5,CASIGRGSNQPQHF,TGTGCCAGCATCGGACGGGGAAGCAATCAGCCCCAGCATTTT
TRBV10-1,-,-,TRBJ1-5,CASSERTERYSNQPQHF,TGCGCCAGCTCGGAAAGGACAGAAAGATATAGCAATCAGCCCCAGCATTTT
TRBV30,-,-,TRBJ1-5,CAWMAGDNQPQHF,TGTGCCTGGATGGCCGGGGACAATCAGCCCCAGCATTTT
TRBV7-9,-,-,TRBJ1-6,CASSSTGGSPLHF,TGTGCCAGCAGCTCTACGGGGGGCTCACCCCTCCACTTT
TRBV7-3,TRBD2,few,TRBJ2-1,CASSLGPGTNDNEQFF,TGTGCCAGCAGCTTGGGGCCCGGGACTAACGACAATGAGCAGTTCTTC
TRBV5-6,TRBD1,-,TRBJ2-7,CASRQGALGVLSEQYF,TGTGCCAGCCGACAGGGGGCGCTAGGTGTCCTATCCGAGCAGTACTTC
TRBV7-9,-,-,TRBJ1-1,CASSYERHAFF,TGTGCCAGCAGCTACGAAAGACATGCTTTCTTT
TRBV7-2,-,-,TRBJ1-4,CASSLRGSGNEKLFF,TGTGCCAGCAGCTTAAGAGGGAGTGGGAATGAAAAACTGTTTTTT
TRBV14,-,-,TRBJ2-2,CASSQYGSPGELFF,TGTGCCAGCAGCCAATACGGGAGCCCCGGGGAGCTGTTTTTT
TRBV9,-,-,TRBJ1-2,CASSGPRDYTF,TGTGCCAGCAGCGGCCCGAGGGACTACACCTTC
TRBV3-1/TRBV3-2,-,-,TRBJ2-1,CASSQGWDTVEQFF,TGTGCCAGCAGCCAAGGCTGGGACACCGTAGAGCAGTTCTTC
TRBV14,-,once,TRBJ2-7,CASSQDLRRSGEQYF,TGTGCCAGCAGCCAAGATCTAAGGCGCTCGGGCGAGCAGTACTTC
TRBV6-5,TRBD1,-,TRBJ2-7,CASSRQGYEQYF,TGTGCCAGCAGCCGACAGGGCTACGAGCAGTACTTC
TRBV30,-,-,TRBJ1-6,CAWSVIPVSSYNSPLHF,TGTGCCTGGAGTGTAATCCCGGTTAGCTCCTATAATTCACCCCTCCACTTT
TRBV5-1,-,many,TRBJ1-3,CASSAGPTNGNTIYF,TGCGCCAGCAGCGCGGGACCAACAAATGGAAACACCATATATTTT
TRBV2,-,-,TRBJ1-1,CASRTSPIGGRGNTEAFF,TGTGCCAGCAGAACTTCTCCTATAGGGGGACGCGGTAACACTGAAGCTTTCTTT
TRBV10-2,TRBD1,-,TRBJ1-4,CASNPRTGLNEKLFF,TGCGCCAGCAATCCTAGGACAGGCCTCAATGAAAAACTGTTTTTT
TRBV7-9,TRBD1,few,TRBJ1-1,CASSPRDREFWWTEAFF,TGTGCCAGCAGCCCCAGGGACAGGGAATTTTGGTGGACTGAAGCTTTCTTT
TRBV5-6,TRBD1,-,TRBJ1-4,CASSVYDRDFEKLFF,TGTGCCAGCAGCGTATACGACAGGGATTTTGAAAAACTGTTTTTT
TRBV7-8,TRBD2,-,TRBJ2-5,CASSLASGGAWTQYF,TGTGCCAGCAGCTTAGCCAGCGGGGGGGCCTGGACCCAGTACTTC
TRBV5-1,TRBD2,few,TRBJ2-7,CASSPTGLAQYEQYF,TGCGCCAGCAGCCCCACGGGACTAGCTCAATACGAGCAGTACTTC
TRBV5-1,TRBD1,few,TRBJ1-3,CASSLQGGQSGNTIYF,TGCGCCAGCAGCTTGCAGGGGGGCCAGTCTGGAAACACCATATATTTT
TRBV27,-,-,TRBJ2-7,CASSLGSGAGGEQYF,TGTGCCAGCAGTTTAGGGTCAGGGGCAGGCGGGGAGCAGTACTTC
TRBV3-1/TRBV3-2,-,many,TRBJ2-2,CASSQGIADVRELFF,TGTGCCAGCAGCCAGGGAATAGCGGACGTGAGGGAGCTGTTTTTT
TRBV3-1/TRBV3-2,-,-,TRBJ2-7,CASSSPYNFYEQYF,TGTGCCAGCAGCTCTCCCTATAACTTCTACGAGCAGTACTTC
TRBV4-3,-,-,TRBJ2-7,CASSHVAGPHEQYF,TGCGCCAGCAGCCATGTTGCAGGTCCCCACGAGCAGTACTTC
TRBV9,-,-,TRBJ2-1,CASSVVGIRSYNEQFF,TGTGCCAGCAGCGTAGTCGGGATCCGCTCCTACAATGAGCAGTTCTTC
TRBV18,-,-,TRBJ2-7,CASSRDTHEQYF,TGTGCCAGCTCACGGGACACCCACGAGCAGTACTTC
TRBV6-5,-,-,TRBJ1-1,CASSYSNELNTEAFF,TGTGCCAGCAGTTACTCGAACGAGTTGAACACTGAAGCTTTCTTT
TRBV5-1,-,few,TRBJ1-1,CASSLETTGTNTEAFF,TGCGCCAGCAGCTTGGAAACGACAGGAACGAACACTGAAGCTTTCTTT
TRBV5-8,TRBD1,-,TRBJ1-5,CASSARTGLSNQPQHF,TGTGCCAGCAGCGCGAGGACAGGCCTTAGCAATCAGCCCCAGCATTTT
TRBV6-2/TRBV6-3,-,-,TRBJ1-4,CASSYIGATNEKLFF,TGTGCCAGCAGTTACATCGGTGCAACTAATGAAAAACTGTTTTTT
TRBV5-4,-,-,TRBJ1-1,CASSLMRANTEAFF,TGTGCCAGCAGCTTGATGCGGGCGAACACTGAAGCTTTCTTT